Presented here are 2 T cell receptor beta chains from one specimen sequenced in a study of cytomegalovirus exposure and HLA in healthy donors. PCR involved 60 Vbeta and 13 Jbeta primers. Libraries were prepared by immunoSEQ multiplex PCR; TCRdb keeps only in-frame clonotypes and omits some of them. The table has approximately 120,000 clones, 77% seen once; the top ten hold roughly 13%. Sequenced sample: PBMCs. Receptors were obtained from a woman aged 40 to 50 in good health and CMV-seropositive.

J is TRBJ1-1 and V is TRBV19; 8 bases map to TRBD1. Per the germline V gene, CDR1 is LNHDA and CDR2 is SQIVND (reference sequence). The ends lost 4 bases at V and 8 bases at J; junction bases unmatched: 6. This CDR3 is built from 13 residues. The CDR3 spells CASSSQGAGEAFF. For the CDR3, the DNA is TGTGCCAGTAGTAGCCAGGGGGCAGGGGAAGCTTTCTTT.

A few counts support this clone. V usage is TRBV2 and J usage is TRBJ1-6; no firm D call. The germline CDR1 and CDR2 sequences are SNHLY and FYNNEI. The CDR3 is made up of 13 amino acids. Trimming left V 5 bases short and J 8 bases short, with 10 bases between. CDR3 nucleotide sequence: TGTGCCAGCAGTAGCCAGGACTATTCACCCCTCCACTTT. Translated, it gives CASSSQDYSPLHF.